This T cell receptor beta chain was identified in a study of blood T cell repertoires in COVID-19. The CDR3 is made up of 15 amino acids. V shed 6 bases and J 6 bases; nucleotides not matched to a gene: 12. Germline CDR1 and CDR2: SNHLY and FYNNEI. Authors' data handling: How many nucleated cells were present was estimated from reference gene primer amplification. Sequencing used immunoSEQ multiplex PCR; TCRdb keeps in-frame clones, though not all of them. From that table come the V and J calls and clone size; the DNA was used to work out D and trimming. The repertoire holds 300,000 to 450,000 clones, with around 84% as singletons.

This clonotype was obtained from a woman aged 18-35 years with acute or convalescent COVID-19. V is TRBV2 and J is TRBJ1-1, with 8 bases aligning to TRBD1. Sequencing used peripheral blood. The CDR3 DNA reads as TGTGCCAGCAGCTTCGGACAGGGAGGGAGCTCTGAAGCTTTCTTT. Translated, it gives CASSFGQGGSSEAFF.